The next 14 T cell receptor beta chains were all read from a single sample in a study of CD8 T cells in Susac syndrome. An amount of RNA that ranged from about 0.45 to 1 ug was reverse transcribed with random hexamers. TCRdb recomputed calls from the immunoSEQ multiplex PCR reads with MiXCR, one row per CDR3 protein. Of some 190,000 distinct CDR3 sequences detected, 85% to 95% appear once; the ten largest clones hold about 0.1%. Sequencing was done on a sample of CD4+ T cells from PBMCs. All receptors come from a human donor in good health.

This clonotype was detected a few times. The chain links TRBV6-5 to TRBJ1-2, with D uncertain. CDR1 is MNHEY, CDR2 SVGAGI, per germline. The CDR3 has 11 residues. V lost 2 bases and J lost 5, with 3 bases in between. CDR3 in DNA: TGTGCCAGCAGTTACGGTTATGGCTACACCTTC. It translates to CASSYGYGYTF.

The CDR3 sequence is CASSLGGGPTDTQYF. In DNA form, the CDR3 reads TGTGCCAGCAGTTTAGGCGGGGGGCCCACAGATACGCAGTATTTT. The chain employs TRBV12-3 or TRBV12-4 and TRBJ2-3, with 8 bases matching TRBD2. Trimming removed 1 base from V and 2 bases from J; junction bases left unmatched: 2. The CDR3 is made up of 15 amino acids.

In this sample, this clonotype turned up once. The V gene is TRBV12-3 or TRBV12-4, the J gene TRBJ1-2, with 11 bases fitting TRBD1. Trimming cost V 3 bases and J 5 bases; bases outside gene matches: 5. This CDR3 spans 15 amino acids. The CDR3 DNA is TGTGCCAGCAGTTTCGGGGGACAGGGGGAGTATGGCTACACCTTC. Protein sequence: CASSFGGQGEYGYTF.

The genes are TRBV6-2 or TRBV6-3 and TRBJ1-6; the D is unclear. The CDR3 covers 14 residues. V lost 6 bases and J 9 bases, leaving 15 bases between the germline ends. Germline CDR1 is MNHEY and CDR2 is SVGEGT. The CDR3 DNA follows: TGTGCCAGCAGCATCCGGGAGAGGAGTTCACCCCTCCACTTT. It translates to CASSIRERSSPLHF.

This rearrangement joins TRBV20-1 to TRBJ2-1; TRBD1 might be the D (9 bases). The CDR3 runs to 14 residues. CDR1 DFQATT and CDR2 SNEGSKA come from the germline V gene (reference sequence). Trimming took 1 base from V and 8 from J, leaving 15 bases between them. CDR3 coding DNA: TGCAGTGCTAGAGTTAGCGGGACAGGGTATGAGCAGTTCTTC. Its translation is CSARVSGTGYEQFF.

The table lists this clonotype with a count of one. The chain is built from TRBV20-1 and TRBJ1-5; TRBD1 might be the D (6 bases). This CDR3 comprises 15 residues. Trimming left V 6 bases short and J 3 bases short, with 18 bases between. Germline V gene data show CDR1 as DFQATT and CDR2 as SNEGSKA (reference sequence). Here the CDR3 reads CSAPVAGAINQPQHF. CDR3 sequence (DNA): TGCAGTGCCCCGGTGGCGGGGGCGATCAATCAGCCCCAGCATTTT.

V gene TRBV29-1 combines with J gene TRBJ1-1, with D perhaps TRBD1 (6 bases). Germline V gives CDR1 SQVTM, CDR2 ANQGSEA. This CDR3 spans 14 amino acids. The V end was cut by 2 bases, the J end by 2 bases, with 12 bases between. CDR3 region: CSVEIGQFNTEAFF. Here the CDR3 DNA reads TGCAGCGTTGAAATTGGACAGTTTAACACTGAAGCTTTCTTT.

In DNA, the CDR3 is TGCGCCAGCAGACGGGGAGAGGGCACAGATACGCAGTATTTT. It is translated as CASRRGEGTDTQYF. J is TRBJ2-3 and V is TRBV5-1, with D tentatively TRBD2 (5 bases). Trimming cost V 5 bases and J 1 base, with 11 bases left between them. This CDR3 is 14 amino acids long. Looked up from germline, CDR1 is SGHRS and CDR2 is YFSETQ.

This sequence joins TRBV28 and TRBJ2-1; TRBD2 matches at 9 bases. This CDR3 has 16 residues. The germline V gene encodes CDR1 MDHEN and CDR2 SYDVKM. The ends lost 6 bases at V and 6 bases at J; junction bases unmatched: 12. CDR3 sequence (DNA): TGTGCCAGCAGCCTTCCCCTAGCGGGACCGGGCAATGAGCAGTTCTTC. Its protein is CASSLPLAGPGNEQFF.

CDR3 sequence reads: CSVGTGEYTEAFF. Written as DNA, the CDR3 is TGCAGCGTCGGGACAGGGGAGTACACTGAAGCTTTCTTT. The rearrangement joins TRBV29-1 to TRBJ1-1; 10 nucleotides agree with TRBD1. The germline CDR1 and CDR2 sequences are SQVTM and ANQGSEA. The CDR3 runs to 13 residues. The V and J ends lost 6 bases and 3 bases, in that order; junction bases with no gene match: 4. Complete variable domain (other parts from reference TRBV29-1 and TRBJ1-1): SAVISQKPSRDICQRGTSLTIQCQVDSQVTMMFWYRQQPGQSLTLIATANQGSEATYESGFVIDKFPISRPNLTFSTLTVSNMSPEDSSIYLCSVGTGEYTEAFFGQGTRLTVV.

The V gene is TRBV7-8, the J gene TRBJ2-7, with D possibly matching TRBD2 (6 bases). V dropped 3 bases and J dropped 7 bases, with 19 bases sitting between them. Germline V gene lookup returns CDR1 SGHVS and CDR2 FQNEAQ. The CDR3 extends over 15 amino acids. The CDR3 here is CASSFAGRLEGEQYF. The CDR3 DNA sequence: TGTGCCAGCAGCTTCGCGGGCAGGCTGGAGGGGGAGCAGTACTTC.

The chain has TRBV7-2 and TRBJ2-7; 11 bases line up with TRBD1. Germline V lookup: CDR1 SGHTA, CDR2 FQGNSA. V shed 5 bases and J 0 bases; nucleotides not matched to a gene: 6. There are 16 residues in the CDR3. DNA for the CDR3: TGTGCCAGCAGCCCGGACAGGGGGCCTTTCTCCTACGAGCAGTACTTC. Residues: CASSPDRGPFSYEQYF. The variable domain in full, completed from reference TRBV7-2 and TRBJ2-7, reads GAGVSQSPSNKVTEKGKDVELRCDPISGHTALYWYRQSLGQGLEFLIYFQGNSAPDKSGLPSDRFSAERTGGSVSTLTIQRTQQEDSAVYLCASSPDRGPFSYEQYFGPGTRLTVT.

This rearrangement joins TRBV15 to TRBJ2-5; D is perhaps TRBD1 (5 bases). Trimming removed 8 bases at V and 4 bases at J, with 14 bases between. CDR3 length: 13 residues. Germline CDR1 is LNHNV and CDR2 is YYDKDF (reference sequence). In DNA form, the CDR3 reads TGTGCCACCGAGAGCAGGGTAGGAGAGACCCAGTACTTC. Its translation: CATESRVGETQYF. Filled out from reference TRBV15 and TRBJ2-5, the complete variable domain reads DAMVIQNPRYQVTQFGKPVTLSCSQTLNHNVMYWYQQKSSQAPKLLFHYYDKDFNNEADTPDNFQSRRPNTSFCFLDIRSPGLGDTAMYLCATESRVGETQYFGPGTRLLVL.

The gene calls are TRBV6-1 and TRBJ2-7, with D possibly being TRBD1 or TRBD2 (5 bases each). Germline-derived CDR1 and CDR2 are MNHNS and SASEGT. The CDR3 is 15 amino acids. The V and J ends lost 0 bases and 5 bases respectively, with 14 bases between them. The CDR3 reads CASSEASGARDEQYF. For the CDR3, the DNA is TGTGCCAGCAGTGAAGCATCCGGGGCCCGGGACGAGCAGTACTTC.